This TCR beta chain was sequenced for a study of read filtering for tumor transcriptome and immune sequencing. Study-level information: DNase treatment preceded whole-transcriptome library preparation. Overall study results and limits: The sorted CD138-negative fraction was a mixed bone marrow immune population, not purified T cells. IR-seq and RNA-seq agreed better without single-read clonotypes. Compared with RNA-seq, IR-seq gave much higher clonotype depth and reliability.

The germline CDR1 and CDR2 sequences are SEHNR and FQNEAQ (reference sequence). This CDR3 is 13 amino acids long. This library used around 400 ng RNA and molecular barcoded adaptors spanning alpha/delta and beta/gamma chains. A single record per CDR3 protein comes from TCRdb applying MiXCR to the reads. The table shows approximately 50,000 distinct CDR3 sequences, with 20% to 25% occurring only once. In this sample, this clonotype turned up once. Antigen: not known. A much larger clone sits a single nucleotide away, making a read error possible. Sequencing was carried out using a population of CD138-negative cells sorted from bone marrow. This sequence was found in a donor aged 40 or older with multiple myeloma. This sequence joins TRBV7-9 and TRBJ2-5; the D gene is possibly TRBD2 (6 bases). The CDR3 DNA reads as TGTGCCAGCAGCTTACGCGGGGCGGAGACCCGGTACTTC. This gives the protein CASSLRGAETRYF.